Described below is a single T cell receptor (beta chain) sequence and its context. This sample was included in a study of blood T cell repertoires in COVID-19. About the study: From the United States, Italy and Spain came samples of acute and convalescent COVID-19. T cells, B-cell-depleted T cells, or PBMCs provided the cDNA or gDNA that served as material.

Original processing methods: Estimated nucleated cell counts came from reference gene primer amplification. TCRdb's copy holds only in-frame clones and misses some; the assay was immunoSEQ multiplex PCR. From that table come the V and J calls and clone size; the DNA was used to work out D and trimming. This sample has around 200,000 clones, with roughly nine tenths found just once. This CDR3 has 16 residues. V lost 2 bases and J 4 bases, leaving 16 bases between the germline ends. Per the germline V gene, CDR1 is SEHNR and CDR2 is FQNEAQ (reference sequence). Input material: peripheral blood. The receptor's source is a man aged 25-40 years with acute or convalescent COVID-19. The chain employs TRBV7-9 and TRBJ2-3; D is unclear. CDR3 nucleotides: TGTGCCAGCAGCTTAAAAGAGGTACGATCTTCAGATACGCAGTATTTT. Amino acid sequence: CASSLKEVRSSDTQYF.